This record concerns one T cell receptor beta chain sequence. The antigen is not known. This sample was taken from a study of OX40 agonist ivuxolimab in advanced cancers. Notes on the study in general: Both CD4+ and CD8+ T cell populations in blood had undergone clonal expansion by week 6 at 0.1 to 3.0 mg/kg.

With V trimmed by 3 bases and J by 11 bases, 7 bases remained unmatched. CDR3 size: 12 residues. Germline lookup yields CDR1 GTSNPN and CDR2 SVGIG (reference sequence). The table came from immunoSEQ multiplex PCR; TCRdb's copy has only in-frame clones and leaves some out. The sample carries roughly 58,000 clones, roughly nine tenths recorded once. This chain joins TRBV30 and TRBJ1-1; 9 bases line up with TRBD1. Specimen: CD4+ or CD8+ T cells sorted from blood, collected in a trial of the OX40 agonist ivuxolimab. This receptor was obtained from an adult with an advanced solid tumor such as melanoma, head and neck, liver or kidney cancer. The CDR3 nucleotides read TGTGCCTGGAGGAGGACAGGGGCTAGCGCTTTCTTT. Residues: CAWRRTGASAFF. Full variable domain (remainder filled in from reference TRBV30 and TRBJ1-1): SQTIHQWPATLVQPVGSPLSLECTVEGTSNPNLYWYRQAAGRGLQLLFYSVGIGQISSEVPQNLSASRPQDRQFILSSKKLLLSDSGFYLCAWRRTGASAFFGQGTRLTVV.